Listed below are T cell receptor beta chains from one sample, sequenced in a study of T-cell reconstitution after alpha-beta-depleted transplantation in children. Using its own MiXCR run on the PCR reads, TCRdb lists one record per CDR3 protein. Counted here are 100,000 to 120,000 distinct CDR3 sequences, over 9% occurring once; the ten biggest clones make up 8%. The material sequenced was PBMCs from the stem cell graft donor, taken from the stem cell graft. The receptors here all came from a human donor who donated a stem cell graft to a child with acute lymphoblastic leukemia. CDR3s include the opening cysteine and the closing phenylalanine or tryptophan. D genes are given only for firm matches. Size values are once, few and many counts, or a class for expanded clones, and some rows have none.

V	D	J	size	CDR3	DNA
TRBV19	-	TRBJ2-7	-	CASSVPGSTSYEQYF	TGTGCCAGTAGTGTTCCGGGATCGACGTCCTACGAGCAGTACTTC
TRBV10-3	-	TRBJ2-7	many	CAISLDLLRPHF	TGTGCCATCAGCCTCGACCTCTTAAGGCCTCACTTC
TRBV7-2	-	TRBJ2-7	many	CASSLDRFYEQYF	TGTGCCAGCAGCTTAGACAGGTTCTACGAGCAGTACTTC
TRBV5-1	-	TRBJ1-1	many	CASRPEAQGNTEAFF	TGCGCCAGCAGGCCGGAGGCACAGGGAAACACTGAAGCTTTCTTT
TRBV20-1	TRBD1	TRBJ1-3	many	CSARRGQGNTIYF	TGCAGTGCTAGGAGGGGGCAAGGAAACACCATATATTTT
TRBV24-1	TRBD1	TRBJ2-3	many	CATSEKIPGGQGAADTQYF	TGTGCCACCAGTGAAAAAATACCGGGCGGCCAGGGGGCTGCAGATACGCAGTATTTT
TRBV6-2/TRBV6-3	-	TRBJ2-6	many	CASSYPDRITSGANVLTF	TGTGCCAGCAGTTACCCCGACAGGATCACATCTGGGGCCAACGTCCTGACTTTC
TRBV20-1	-	TRBJ2-1	many	CSAIPGGDNEQFF	TGCAGCGCTATCCCGGGCGGTGACAATGAGCAGTTCTTC
TRBV20-1	TRBD1	TRBJ1-6	many	CSARDRGQSYNSPLHF	TGCAGTGCTAGAGATAGGGGACAGAGCTATAATTCACCCCTCCACTTT
TRBV19	-	TRBJ1-4	many	CASKGGAEKLFF	TGTGCCAGTAAGGGGGGTGCAGAAAAACTGTTTTTT
TRBV9	-	TRBJ1-3	many	CASSARSGNTIYF	TGTGCCAGCAGCGCCCGGTCTGGAAACACCATATATTTT
TRBV25-1	-	TRBJ1-2	many	CASSEIGTGETNYGYTF	TGTGCCAGCAGTGAAATCGGGACCGGAGAGACTAACTATGGCTACACCTTC
TRBV28	TRBD2	TRBJ2-3	many	CASSLTQAGGTQYF	TGTGCCAGCAGTTTAACCCAGGCGGGAGGTACGCAGTATTTT
TRBV14	TRBD2	TRBJ2-1	many	CASSASGGFLYNEQFF	TGTGCCAGCAGCGCTAGCGGGGGTTTCCTTTACAATGAGCAGTTCTTC
TRBV5-5	-	TRBJ1-5	many	CASSPPGAGINQPQHF	TGTGCCAGCAGCCCTCCGGGAGCTGGGATCAATCAGCCCCAGCATTTT
TRBV30	-	TRBJ1-2	many	CAWSGGYGYTF	TGTGCCTGGAGTGGAGGGTATGGCTACACCTTC